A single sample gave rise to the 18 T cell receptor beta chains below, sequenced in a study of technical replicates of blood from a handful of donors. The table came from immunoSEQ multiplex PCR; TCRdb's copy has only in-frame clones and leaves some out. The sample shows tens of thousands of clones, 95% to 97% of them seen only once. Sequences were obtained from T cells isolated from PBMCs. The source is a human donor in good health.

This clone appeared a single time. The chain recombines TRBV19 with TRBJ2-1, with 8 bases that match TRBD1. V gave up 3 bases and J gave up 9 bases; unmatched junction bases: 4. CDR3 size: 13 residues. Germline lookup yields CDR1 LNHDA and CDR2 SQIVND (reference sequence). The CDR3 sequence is CASSIQGAGEQFF. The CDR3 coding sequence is TGTGCCAGTAGTATTCAGGGGGCAGGTGAGCAGTTCTTC.

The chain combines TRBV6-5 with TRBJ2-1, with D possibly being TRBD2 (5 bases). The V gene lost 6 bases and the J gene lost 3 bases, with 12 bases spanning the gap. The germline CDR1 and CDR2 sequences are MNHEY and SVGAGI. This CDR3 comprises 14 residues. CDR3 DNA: TGTGCCAGCAGCAACCTCCGGGGCTACAATGAGCAGTTCTTC. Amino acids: CASSNLRGYNEQFF.

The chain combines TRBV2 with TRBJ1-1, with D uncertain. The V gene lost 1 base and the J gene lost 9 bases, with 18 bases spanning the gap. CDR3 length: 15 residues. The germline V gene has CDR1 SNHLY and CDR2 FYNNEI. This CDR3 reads CASSEESHQAGKAFF. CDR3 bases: TGTGCCAGCAGTGAAGAAAGCCACCAGGCCGGAAAAGCTTTCTTT.

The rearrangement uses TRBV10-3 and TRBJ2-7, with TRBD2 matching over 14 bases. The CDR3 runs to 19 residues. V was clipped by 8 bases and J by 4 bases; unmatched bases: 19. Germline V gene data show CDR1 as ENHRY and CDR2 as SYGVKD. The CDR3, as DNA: TGTGCCATCTCAGGGCCCCGGGGGACTAGCGGGAGAGTAAGGTACGAGCAGTACTTC. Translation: CAISGPRGTSGRVRYEQYF.

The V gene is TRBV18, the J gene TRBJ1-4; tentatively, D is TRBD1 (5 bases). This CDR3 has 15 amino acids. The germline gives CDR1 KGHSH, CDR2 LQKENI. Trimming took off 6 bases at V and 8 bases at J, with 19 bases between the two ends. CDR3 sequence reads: CASSMDRAGGEKLFF. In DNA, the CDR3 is TGTGCCAGCTCGATGGACCGTGCCGGGGGGGAAAAACTGTTTTTT.

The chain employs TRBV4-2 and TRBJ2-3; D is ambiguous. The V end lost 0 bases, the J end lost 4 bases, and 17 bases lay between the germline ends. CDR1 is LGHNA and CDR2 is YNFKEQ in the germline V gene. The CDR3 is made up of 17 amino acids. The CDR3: CASSQEAARPGADTQYF. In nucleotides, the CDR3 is TGTGCCAGCAGCCAAGAGGCCGCGCGCCCTGGAGCAGATACGCAGTATTTT.

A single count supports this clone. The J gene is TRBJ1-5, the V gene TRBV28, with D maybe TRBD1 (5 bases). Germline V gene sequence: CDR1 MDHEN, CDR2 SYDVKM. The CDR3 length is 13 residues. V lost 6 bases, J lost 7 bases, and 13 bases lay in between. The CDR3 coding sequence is TGTGCCAGCAGGCGAGGACATTACCAGCCCCAGCATTTT. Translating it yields CASRRGHYQPQHF.

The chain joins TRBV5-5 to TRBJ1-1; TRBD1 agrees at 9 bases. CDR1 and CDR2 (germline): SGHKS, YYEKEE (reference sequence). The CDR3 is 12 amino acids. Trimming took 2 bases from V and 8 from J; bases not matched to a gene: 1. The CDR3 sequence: CASSLGTGEAFF. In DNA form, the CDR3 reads TGTGCCAGCAGCTTAGGGACAGGGGAAGCTTTCTTT.

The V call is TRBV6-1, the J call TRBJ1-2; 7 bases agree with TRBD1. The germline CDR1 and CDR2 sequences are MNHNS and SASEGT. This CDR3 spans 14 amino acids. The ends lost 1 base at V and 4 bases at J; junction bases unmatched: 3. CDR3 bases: TGTGCCAGCAGTGAAGACAGGGGATTCTATGGCTACACCTTC. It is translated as CASSEDRGFYGYTF.

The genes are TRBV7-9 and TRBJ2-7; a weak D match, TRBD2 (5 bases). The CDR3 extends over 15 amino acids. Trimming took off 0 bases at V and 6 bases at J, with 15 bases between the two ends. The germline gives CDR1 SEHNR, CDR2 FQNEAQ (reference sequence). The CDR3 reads CASSLAPSISSEQYF. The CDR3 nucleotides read TGTGCCAGCAGCTTAGCGCCTAGCATCTCTTCCGAGCAGTACTTC. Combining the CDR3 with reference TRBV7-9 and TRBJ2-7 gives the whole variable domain DTGVSQNPRHKITKRGQNVTFRCDPISEHNRLYWYRQTLGQGPEFLTYFQNEAQLEKSRLLSDRFSAERPKGSFSTLEIQRTEQGDSAMYLCASSLAPSISSEQYFGPGTRLTVT.

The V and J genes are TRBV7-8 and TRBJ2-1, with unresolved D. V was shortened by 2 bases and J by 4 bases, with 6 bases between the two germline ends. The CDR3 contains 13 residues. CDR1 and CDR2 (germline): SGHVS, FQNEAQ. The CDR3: CASSLPNYNEQFF. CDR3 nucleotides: TGTGCCAGCAGCTTACCCAATTACAATGAGCAGTTCTTC. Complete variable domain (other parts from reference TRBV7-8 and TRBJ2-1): GAGVSQSPRYKVAKRGQDVALRCDPISGHVSLFWYQQALGQGPEFLTYFQNEAQLDKSGLPSDRFFAERPEGSVSTLKIQRTQQEDSAVYLCASSLPNYNEQFFGPGTRLTVL.

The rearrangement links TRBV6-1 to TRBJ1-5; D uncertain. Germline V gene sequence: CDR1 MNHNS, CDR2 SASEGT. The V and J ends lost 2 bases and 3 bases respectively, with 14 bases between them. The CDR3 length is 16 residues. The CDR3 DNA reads TGTGCCAGCAGTGAAATTGTACGGCGGCACAATCAGCCCCAGCATTTT. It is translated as CASSEIVRRHNQPQHF.

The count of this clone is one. CDR3 nucleotide sequence: TGTGCCAGCAGCTCGGCCGGACAGGGGCGAAGGGTAGACACCATATATTTT. This codes for CASSSAGQGRRVDTIYF. The chain links TRBV5-4 to TRBJ1-3; 9 bases line up with TRBD1. V was clipped by 3 bases and J by 8 bases; unmatched bases: 15. The CDR3 is 17 residues long. The germline gives CDR1 SGHNT, CDR2 YYREEE (reference sequence).

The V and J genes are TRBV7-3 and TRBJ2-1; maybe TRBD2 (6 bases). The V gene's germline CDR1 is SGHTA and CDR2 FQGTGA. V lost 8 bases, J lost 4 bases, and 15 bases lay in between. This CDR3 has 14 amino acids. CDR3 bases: TGTGCCAGCGTTCCGGGGGACTCATACAATGAGCAGTTCTTC. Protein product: CASVPGDSYNEQFF.

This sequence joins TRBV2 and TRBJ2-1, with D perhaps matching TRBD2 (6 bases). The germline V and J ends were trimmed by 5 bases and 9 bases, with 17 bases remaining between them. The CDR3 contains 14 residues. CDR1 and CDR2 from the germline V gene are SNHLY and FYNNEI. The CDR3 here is CASSLGRNTGEQFF. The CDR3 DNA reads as TGTGCCAGCAGTTTGGGGAGGAACACCGGTGAGCAGTTCTTC.

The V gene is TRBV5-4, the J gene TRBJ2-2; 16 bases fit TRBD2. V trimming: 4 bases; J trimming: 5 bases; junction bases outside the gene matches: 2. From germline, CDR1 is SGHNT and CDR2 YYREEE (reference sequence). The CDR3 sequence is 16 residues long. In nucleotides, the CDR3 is TGTGCCAGCAGCCCGGGACTAGCGGGAGGGACCGGGGAGCTGTTTTTT. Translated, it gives CASSPGLAGGTGELFF.

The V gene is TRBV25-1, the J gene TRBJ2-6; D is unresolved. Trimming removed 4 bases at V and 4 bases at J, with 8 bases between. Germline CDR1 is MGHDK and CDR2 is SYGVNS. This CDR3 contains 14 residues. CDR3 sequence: CASSATTGANVLTF. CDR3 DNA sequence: TGTGCCAGCAGTGCCACTACGGGGGCCAACGTCCTGACTTTC.

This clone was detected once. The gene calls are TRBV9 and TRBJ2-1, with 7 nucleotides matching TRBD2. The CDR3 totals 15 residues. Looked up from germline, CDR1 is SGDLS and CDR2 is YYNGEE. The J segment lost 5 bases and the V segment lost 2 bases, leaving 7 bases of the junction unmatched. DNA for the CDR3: TGTGCCAGCAGCGTGGGAGCGGGGATTCACAATGAGCAGTTCTTC. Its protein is CASSVGAGIHNEQFF. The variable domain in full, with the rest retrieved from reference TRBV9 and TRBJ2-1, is DSGVTQTPKHLITATGQRVTLRCSPRSGDLSVYWYQQSLDQGLQFLIQYYNGEERAKGNILERFSAQQFPDLHSELNLSSLELGDSALYFCASSVGAGIHNEQFFGPGTRLTVL.